Listed below are T cell receptor beta chains from one sample, sequenced in a study of blood T cell repertoires in COVID-19. The table came from immunoSEQ multiplex PCR; TCRdb's copy has only in-frame clones and leaves some out. The sample carries approximately 300,000 clones, 70% to 90% recorded once. Sequencing used PBMCs or T cells enriched from blood (not recorded which). The receptor source for this set is a woman aged 30 to 39 who had recovered from COVID-19. Each CDR3 is given with its conserved first and last residue. The order of the fields is J gene, D gene, V gene, clone size, CDR3 protein, CDR3 DNA. A D gene is named only where the DNA matches it firmly. The size entry is marked missing in some rows and otherwise reads once, few, many or a size class.

TRBJ1-5	.	TRBV2	.	CASSEGGLRNQPQHF	TGTGCCAGCAGTGAAGGAGGGTTAAGGAATCAGCCCCAGCATTTT
TRBJ1-4	.	TRBV5-1	once	CASTLGLPNEKLFF	TGCGCCAGCACCCTAGGACTTCCCAATGAAAAACTGTTTTTT
TRBJ2-2	TRBD1	TRBV19	many	CASRGTGVAGELFF	TGTGCCAGTAGAGGGACAGGGGTGGCCGGGGAGCTGTTTTTT
TRBJ1-5	TRBD1	TRBV5-5	.	CASSTAGTVGQPQHF	TGTGCCAGCAGCACCGCCGGGACAGTCGGTCAGCCCCAGCATTTT
TRBJ1-1	TRBD1	TRBV18	.	CASSPSDRANTEAFF	TGTGCCAGCTCACCATCCGACAGGGCGAACACTGAAGCTTTCTTT
TRBJ1-5	.	TRBV7-9	few	CASSPRGGGNQPQHF	TGTGCCAGCAGCCCCCGGGGGGGAGGCAATCAGCCCCAGCATTTT
TRBJ1-4	.	TRBV6-1	.	CASSETAAVNEKLFF	TGTGCCAGCAGTGAAACTGCGGCAGTTAATGAAAAACTGTTTTTT
TRBJ2-1	.	TRBV3-1/TRBV3-2	.	CASSQDKGGKLNEQFF	TGTGCCAGCAGCCAAGACAAGGGCGGGAAACTCAATGAGCAGTTCTTC
TRBJ1-1	.	TRBV29-1	.	CSVAGHGNTEAFF	TGCAGCGTTGCGGGACATGGGAACACTGAAGCTTTCTTT
TRBJ1-1	.	TRBV2	.	CASCKKEAVTEAFF	TGTGCCAGCTGCAAGAAAGAGGCAGTCACTGAAGCTTTCTTT
TRBJ1-1	.	TRBV27	.	CASTNPGGDMNTEAFF	TGTGCCAGCACCAACCCCGGTGGGGACATGAACACTGAAGCTTTCTTT
TRBJ2-1	TRBD1	TRBV9	.	CASSPPGQRNEQFF	TGTGCCAGCAGCCCACCGGGACAGAGGAATGAGCAGTTCTTC
TRBJ2-1	TRBD1	TRBV28	.	CASSSYRGNEQFF	TGTGCCAGCAGTTCCTACAGGGGAAATGAGCAGTTCTTC
TRBJ2-7	TRBD1	TRBV5-4	.	CASRIQGNSGEQYF	TGTGCCAGCAGGATACAGGGGAATTCCGGCGAGCAGTACTTC
TRBJ2-5	TRBD2	TRBV7-2	.	CASSLIRTSGSGETQYF	TGTGCCAGCAGCTTAATCCGGACTAGCGGGAGTGGTGAGACCCAGTACTTC